The T cell receptor (beta chain) under discussion was sequenced for a study of CD8 T cells in ankylosing spondylitis. Study-wide findings and caveats: What appeared characteristic of ankylosing spondylitis blood was a TCR beta motif of eight highly homologous variants.

As regards this clonotype: Its antigen is not identified.

This CDR3 is 18 amino acids long. Germline V gene data show CDR1 as MDHEN and CDR2 as SYDVKM. V was cut by 3 bases and J by 2 bases, with 20 bases left in between. MiXCR, applied by TCRdb to the 5' RACE reads, yields one record per CDR3 protein. The data hold about 540,000 distinct CDR3 sequences, with about 13% observed a single time. The source of this sequence is a male donor with ankylosing spondylitis. This chain links TRBV28 with TRBJ1-5; D is undetermined. Sequenced input: blood, either unsorted or a sorted T cell fraction (not recorded which). CDR3 amino acids: CASSFVSRERRGNQPQHF. DNA of the CDR3: TGTGCCAGCAGTTTTGTATCGAGGGAACGGAGGGGCAATCAGCCCCAGCATTTT.